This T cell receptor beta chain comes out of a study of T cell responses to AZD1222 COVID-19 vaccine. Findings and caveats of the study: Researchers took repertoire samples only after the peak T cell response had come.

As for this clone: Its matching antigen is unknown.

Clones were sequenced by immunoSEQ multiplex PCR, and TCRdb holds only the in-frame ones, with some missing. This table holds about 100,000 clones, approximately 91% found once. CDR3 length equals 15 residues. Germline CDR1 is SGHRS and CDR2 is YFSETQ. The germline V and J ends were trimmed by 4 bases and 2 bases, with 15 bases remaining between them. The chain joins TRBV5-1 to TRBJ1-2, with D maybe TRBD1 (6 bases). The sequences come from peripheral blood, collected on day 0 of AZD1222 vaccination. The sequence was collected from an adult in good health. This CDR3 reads CASSLGQMGNYGYTF. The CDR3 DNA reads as TGCGCCAGCAGCCTCGGACAGATGGGAAACTATGGCTACACCTTC. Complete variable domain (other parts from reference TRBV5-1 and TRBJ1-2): KAGVTQTPRYLIKTRGQQVTLSCSPISGHRSVSWYQQTPGQGLQFLFEYFSETQRNKGNFPGRFSGRQFSNSRSEMNVSTLELGDSALYLCASSLGQMGNYGYTFGSGTRLTVV.